This passage covers 27 T cell receptor beta chains from one sample sequenced in a study of T cells in Graves' hyperthyroidism and ophthalmopathy (dated by TCRdb to between 2018 and 2021). The library was prepared using multiplex PCR. Sequencing instrument: Illumina HiSeq 2000. The TCR beta CDR3 regions were amplified from the RNA transcripts. A first-round RT-PCR of the TCR CDR3 used the HTBI primer set with the Qiagen OneStep RT-PCR kit. The public sequencing data were trimmed at Q25 with fastp and processed into clonotypes with MiXCR by TCRdb, which kept only in-frame beta chains. Rows matching on CDR3 protein sequence are summarized as one entry with the most common DNA and genes. For this sample there are about 500,000 distinct CDR3 sequences; over 15% appear just once. Clones ranked in the top ten supply about 20% of the sample. The sequenced sample consisted of blood. These receptors were taken from a woman aged 18-29 years with Graves' hyperthyroidism.

This clonotype was detected ten times or more. This sequence joins TRBV12-3 or TRBV12-4 and TRBJ2-1; D assignment may be TRBD1 or TRBD2 (5 bases each). Trimming removed 5 bases from V and 5 bases from J, with 19 bases in between. The CDR3 contains 16 residues. CDR3 sequence: CASSLGAGSFDNEQFF. The CDR3 nucleotides read TGTGCCAGCAGTCTCGGGGCAGGGAGTTTCGACAATGAGCAGTTCTTC.

The rearrangement joins TRBV6-5 to TRBJ1-1; TRBD1 matches at 9 bases. CDR3 size: 15 residues. Trimming removed 2 bases from V and 4 bases from J; junction bases left unmatched: 5. Germline V gene sequence: CDR1 MNHEY, CDR2 SVGAGI. CDR3 region: CASSYNGQGTTEAFF. The CDR3 DNA is TGTGCCAGCAGTTACAATGGACAGGGGACCACTGAAGCTTTCTTT.

Remarks on this clonotype: A much larger clone lies one base from this, so it may be a read error. This rearrangement joins TRBV5-1 to TRBJ2-7; 9 nucleotides align to TRBD2. This CDR3 is 15 amino acids long. CDR1 is SGHRS and CDR2 is YFSETQ in the germline V gene. In DNA form, the CDR3 reads TGCGCCAGCAGCTTGGAGTCACTAGCGGGTGAGGAGCTGTACTTC. It specifies CASSLESLAGEELYF.

The rearrangement uses TRBV18 and TRBJ2-3; no firm D call. The CDR3 has 14 amino acids. Trimming removed 1 base at V and 2 bases at J, with 7 bases between. Germline V lookup: CDR1 KGHSH, CDR2 LQKENI. CDR3 in amino acids: CASSPLWATDTQYF. The CDR3 bases are TGTGCCAGCTCACCACTGTGGGCCACAGATACGCAGTATTTT.

V is TRBV27 and J is TRBJ1-5; TRBD1 is a possible D gene (6 bases). The CDR3 is made up of 17 amino acids. Germline-derived CDR1 and CDR2 are MNHEY and SMNVEV (reference sequence). V lost 5 bases and J 1 base, leaving 18 bases between the germline ends. The CDR3 region has the DNA TGTGCCAGCAGTCCGCGACAGGCCGGTGGGAGCAATCAGCCCCAGCATTTT. It translates to CASSPRQAGGSNQPQHF.

In its sample, this clonotype was seen many times. The chain links TRBV24-1 to TRBJ1-2; 8 positions agree with TRBD1. Germline CDR1 and CDR2: KGHDR and SFDVKD. The CDR3 totals 13 residues. The junction had 2 bases not matched to a gene; V was cut back by 3 bases and J by 6 bases. The CDR3 DNA reads TGTGCCACCAGTGATGGGACAGGTAATGGCTACACCTTC. The encoded protein is CATSDGTGNGYTF.

This chain links TRBV12-3 or TRBV12-4 with TRBJ1-1; D uncertain. V lost 6 bases to trimming and J lost 6 bases, with 14 bases between them. The CDR3 runs 13 residues. Here the CDR3 DNA reads TGTGCCAGCAGCCCCCTCCACGCGGCTGAAGCTTTCTTT. Translated, it gives CASSPLHAAEAFF.

This clonotype has at least ten counts. The chain links TRBV6-1 to TRBJ2-2, with D maybe TRBD2 (5 bases). From germline, CDR1 is MNHNS and CDR2 SASEGT. V lost 8 bases and J 6 bases, leaving 19 bases between the germline ends. CDR3 size: 15 residues. This chain's CDR3 is CASRLTRVDAGELFF. The CDR3 DNA sequence: TGTGCCAGCCGCCTTACTAGAGTGGATGCCGGGGAGCTGTTTTTT.

At least ten counts were recorded for this clonotype. The rearrangement joins TRBV28 to TRBJ1-1; D is ambiguous. V lost 0 bases, J lost 7 bases, and 15 bases lay in between. The CDR3 is 15 residues long. Germline CDR1 reads MDHEN; CDR2 reads SYDVKM. The CDR3 DNA is TGTGCCAGCAGTTTATGGTCAGAATTACCCCGTGAAGCTTTCTTT. Its protein is CASSLWSELPREAFF.

Points on this clonotype: A much larger clone lies one base from this, so it may be a read error. The V and J genes are TRBV5-1 and TRBJ2-1, with D perhaps matching TRBD2 (5 bases). The CDR3 is 16 residues long. V lost 2 bases to trimming and J lost 7 bases, with 19 bases between them. CDR1 is SGHRS and CDR2 is YFSETQ in the germline V gene. The CDR3 is CASSLRDNGRRNEQFF. DNA of the CDR3: TGCGCCAGCAGCTTACGGGATAATGGCAGGAGAAATGAGCAGTTCTTC.

This rearrangement joins TRBV19 to TRBJ2-3; D possibly corresponds to TRBD1 (6 bases). V lost 6 bases and J lost 4, with 17 bases in between. This CDR3 is built from 15 residues. The germline CDR1 and CDR2 sequences are LNHDA and SQIVND (reference sequence). CDR3 residues: CASRVSGVYSDTQYF. The CDR3 bases are TGTGCCAGTAGGGTTTCAGGGGTATATTCAGATACGCAGTATTTT.

The genes are TRBV28 and TRBJ1-5; possible D gene TRBD1, 5 bases. Per the germline V gene, CDR1 is MDHEN and CDR2 is SYDVKM. Trimming shortened V by 4 bases and J by 5 bases, and 18 bases separated the two germline ends. This CDR3 region has 16 residues. Here the CDR3 reads CASSSLGQGVDQPQHF. Written as DNA, the CDR3 is TGTGCCAGCAGTTCCCTCGGGCAGGGAGTAGATCAGCCCCAGCATTTT. Supplemented by reference TRBV28 and TRBJ1-5, the full variable domain reads DVKVTQSSRYLVKRTGEKVFLECVQDMDHENMFWYRQDPGLGLRLIYFSYDVKMKEKGDIPEGYSVSREKKERFSLILESASTNQTSMYLCASSSLGQGVDQPQHFGDGTRLSIL.

The rearrangement joins TRBV12-3 or TRBV12-4 to TRBJ1-3; D not certain. The CDR3 length is 16 residues. Trimming cost V 2 bases and J 5 bases, with 16 bases left between them. The CDR3 DNA reads TGTGCCAGCAGTTTATTACGGGCTAAGTTTAGAAACACCATATATTTT. Its translation: CASSLLRAKFRNTIYF.

This clonotype turned up a few times. The V call is TRBV12-3 or TRBV12-4, the J call TRBJ1-2, with D possibly being TRBD1 (6 bases). V lost 6 bases to trimming and J lost 3 bases, with 14 bases between them. This CDR3 comprises 14 residues. The CDR3 reads CASSLSDRYYGYTF. In DNA, the CDR3 is TGTGCCAGCAGCCTTTCCGACAGGTACTATGGCTACACCTTC.

The genes are TRBV30 and TRBJ1-1; D is possibly TRBD1 (5 bases). The CDR3 is made up of 15 amino acids. Germline assignment: CDR1 GTSNPN and CDR2 SVGIG (reference sequence). V was cut by 2 bases and J by 7 bases, with 20 bases left in between. The CDR3 loop is CAWSLGARPDSEAFF. The CDR3 DNA follows: TGTGCCTGGAGTTTAGGGGCAAGACCCGACAGTGAAGCTTTCTTT.

This clonotype occurred a few times. The CDR3 bases are TGCAGTGCTAGAGAGGCCGGACCACCCACACGCACAGATACGCAGTATTTT. It codes for CSAREAGPPTRTDTQYF. V and J are TRBV20-1 and TRBJ2-3, with unresolved D. Germline V lookup: CDR1 DFQATT, CDR2 SNEGSKA (reference sequence). The CDR3 is 17 amino acids. V was clipped by 0 bases and J by 1 base, with 17 bases between them.

Notes on this clonotype: A read error is possible here, since a much larger clone lies one base away. Since the CDR3 does not end with the conserved phenylalanine or tryptophan, this likely comes from a read error. V usage is TRBV7-6 and J usage is TRBJ2-1; 8 nucleotides align to TRBD2. Germline V gene sequence: CDR1 SGHVS, CDR2 FNYEAQ. Trimming took 4 bases from V and 3 from J; bases not matched to a gene: 8. The CDR3 covers 16 residues. This CDR3 reads CASSSSGSSVYNEQFL. The CDR3 coding sequence is TGTGCCAGCAGCTCCAGCGGGAGTTCCGTCTACAATGAGCAGTTCCTC.

This clonotype was seen at least ten times. The rearrangement uses TRBV5-8 and TRBJ2-2; D ambiguous. Between the trimmed V and J ends, which lost 2 bases and 0 bases, there was a span of 5 bases. CDR3 length equals 14 residues. The germline CDR1 and CDR2 sequences are SGHTS and YDEGEE. The CDR3 loop reads CASSFMANTGELFF. DNA for the CDR3: TGTGCCAGCAGCTTTATGGCGAACACCGGGGAGCTGTTTTTT.

This clonotype was recorded many times. Here the CDR3 reads CASSLVPDKLNTGELFF. The DNA of the CDR3 is TGTGCCAGCAGCTTAGTCCCGGATAAACTGAACACCGGGGAGCTGTTTTTT. V gene TRBV7-8 combines with J gene TRBJ2-2; D remains unclear. Germline V gene data show CDR1 as SGHVS and CDR2 as FQNEAQ. The CDR3 has 17 residues. V lost 1 base and J lost 1, with 13 bases in between.

This clonotype was picked up many times. This sequence joins TRBV7-8 and TRBJ2-1, with TRBD2 matching over 12 bases. The ends lost 5 bases at V and 5 bases at J; junction bases unmatched: 10. The CDR3 is 17 amino acids. The germline gives CDR1 SGHVS, CDR2 FQNEAQ. CDR3 residues: CASSRTSLAGGHNEQFF. Written as DNA, the CDR3 is TGTGCCAGCAGCCGGACGTCACTAGCGGGAGGCCACAATGAGCAGTTCTTC.

This sequence joins TRBV9 and TRBJ2-7; 8 nucleotides agree with TRBD2. This CDR3 has 15 amino acids. J lost 6 bases, V lost 3 bases, and 11 bases had no gene match. Germline CDR1 reads SGDLS; CDR2 reads YYNGEE. The CDR3: CASSAAGAGPSEQYF. The CDR3 DNA reads as TGTGCCAGCAGCGCAGCGGGAGCGGGGCCCTCCGAGCAGTACTTC.

This clonotype was seen ten or more times. This chain connects TRBV18 to TRBJ2-3, with 9 bases matching TRBD1. Looked up from germline, CDR1 is KGHSH and CDR2 is LQKENI. V gave up 3 bases and J gave up 8 bases; unmatched junction bases: 9. This CDR3 has 15 amino acids. The chain's CDR3 is CASSPKETGGATQYF. CDR3 DNA sequence: TGTGCCAGCTCACCTAAAGAGACAGGGGGGGCTACGCAGTATTTT.

This clonotype has a count of ten or more. The V and J genes are TRBV24-1 and TRBJ2-1, with D unclear. Germline V gene lookup returns CDR1 KGHDR and CDR2 SFDVKD. V was pared by 3 bases and J by 2 bases, with 13 bases between. The CDR3 runs 16 residues. CDR3 loop: CATSDPPAGPYNEQFF. The CDR3 DNA sequence: TGTGCCACCAGTGATCCCCCGGCAGGTCCCTACAATGAGCAGTTCTTC.

About this clonotype itself: A junction boundary mismatches the germline segment, possibly from a read error. The V and J genes are TRBV27 and TRBJ1-6; tentative D call: TRBD1 (5 bases). From germline, CDR1 is MNHEY and CDR2 SMNVEV (reference sequence). The CDR3 is 17 residues long. CDR3 residues: CASSSLQDSSYNSPPHF. The CDR3 nucleotides read TGTGCCAGCAGTTCATTACAGGATAGCTCCTATAATTCACCCCCCCACTTT.

This clonotype was detected ten times or more. The V gene is TRBV20-1, the J gene TRBJ2-7; 7 nucleotides agree with TRBD1. CDR3 length: 14 amino acids. Germline lookup yields CDR1 DFQATT and CDR2 SNEGSKA (reference sequence). V lost 5 bases, J lost 3 bases, and 10 bases stayed unmatched. CDR3 bases: TGCAGTGCTGTCGAACCGGGACAGTACTACGAGCAGTACTTC. This codes for CSAVEPGQYYEQYF.

In this sample, this clonotype turned up many times. The rearrangement uses TRBV20-1 and TRBJ1-2; TRBD1 is a possible D gene (6 bases). The CDR3 is made up of 18 amino acids. Between the trimmed V and J ends, which lost 0 bases and 7 bases, there was a span of 27 bases. Germline V gives CDR1 DFQATT, CDR2 SNEGSKA (reference sequence). Here the CDR3 DNA reads TGCAGTGCTAGAGATTACGGGAGGAGTAATGGGGGCAAAGGTGGCTACACCTTC. It yields the protein CSARDYGRSNGGKGGYTF.

The V and J genes are TRBV19 and TRBJ1-1, with D unclear. The CDR3 extends over 13 amino acids. Germline V gene lookup returns CDR1 LNHDA and CDR2 SQIVND (reference sequence). V lost 5 bases and J lost 4, with 11 bases in between. CDR3 in DNA: TGTGCCAGTAGTTCCCCGACCCGCACTGAAGCTTTCTTT. Translated: CASSSPTRTEAFF. The full variable domain, its missing parts supplied by reference TRBV19 and TRBJ1-1, is DGGITQSPKYLFRKEGQNVTLSCEQNLNHDAMYWYRQDPGQGLRLIYYSQIVNDFQKGDIAEGYSVSREKKESFPLTVTSAQKNPTAFYLCASSSPTRTEAFFGQGTRLTVV.